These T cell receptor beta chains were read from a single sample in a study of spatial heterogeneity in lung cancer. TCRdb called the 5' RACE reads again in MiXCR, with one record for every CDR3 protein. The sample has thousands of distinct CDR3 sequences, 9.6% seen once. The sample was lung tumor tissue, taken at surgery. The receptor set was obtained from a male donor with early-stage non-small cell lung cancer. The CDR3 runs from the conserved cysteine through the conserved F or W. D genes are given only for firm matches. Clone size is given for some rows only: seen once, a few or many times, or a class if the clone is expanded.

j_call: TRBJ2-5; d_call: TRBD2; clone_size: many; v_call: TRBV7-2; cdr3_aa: CASSLGYRGGETQYF; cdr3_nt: TGTGCCAGCAGCTTAGGCTATCGGGGGGGAGAGACCCAGTACTTC
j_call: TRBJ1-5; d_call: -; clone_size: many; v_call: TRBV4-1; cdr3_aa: CASSQDRGSNQPQHF; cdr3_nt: TGCGCCAGCAGCCAAGACAGGGGAAGCAATCAGCCCCAGCATTTT
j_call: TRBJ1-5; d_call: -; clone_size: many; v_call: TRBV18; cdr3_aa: CASSPNRAGNQPQHF; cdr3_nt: TGTGCCAGCTCCCCCAACAGGGCAGGCAATCAGCCCCAGCATTTT
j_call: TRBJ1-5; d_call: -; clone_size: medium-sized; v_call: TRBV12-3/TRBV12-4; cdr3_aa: CASSLGDIYQPQHF; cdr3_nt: TGTGCCAGCAGTCTCGGGGACATCTATCAGCCCCAGCATTTT
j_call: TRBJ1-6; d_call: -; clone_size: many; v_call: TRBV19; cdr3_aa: CASRDLNSPLHF; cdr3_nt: TGTGCCAGTCGGGACCTAAATTCACCCCTCCACTTT
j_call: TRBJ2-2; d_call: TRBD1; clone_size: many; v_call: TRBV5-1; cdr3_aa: CASSPQGGTGELFF; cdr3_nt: TGCGCCAGCAGCCCACAGGGGGGCACCGGGGAGCTGTTTTTT
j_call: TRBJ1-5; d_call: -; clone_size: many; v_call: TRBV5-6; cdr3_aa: CASSLGHGVGNQPQHF; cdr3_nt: TGTGCCAGCAGCTTGGGACATGGGGTGGGCAATCAGCCCCAGCATTTT
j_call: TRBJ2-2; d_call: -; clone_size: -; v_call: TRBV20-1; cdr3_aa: CSASFNTGELFF; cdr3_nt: TGCAGTGCTAGCTTCAACACCGGGGAGCTGTTTTTT
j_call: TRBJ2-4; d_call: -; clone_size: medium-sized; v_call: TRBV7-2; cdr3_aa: CASSLESIQYF; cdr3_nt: TGTGCCAGCAGCTTAGAAAGCATTCAGTACTTC
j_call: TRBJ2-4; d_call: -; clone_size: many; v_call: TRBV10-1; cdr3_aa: CASSESSVAKNIQYF; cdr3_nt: TGCGCCAGCAGTGAGTCTAGCGTAGCCAAAAACATTCAGTACTTC
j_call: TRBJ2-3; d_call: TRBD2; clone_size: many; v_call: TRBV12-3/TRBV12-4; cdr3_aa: CASSWGLAGGSSTDTQYF; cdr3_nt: TGTGCCAGCAGCTGGGGACTAGCGGGAGGATCGAGCACAGATACGCAGTATTTT
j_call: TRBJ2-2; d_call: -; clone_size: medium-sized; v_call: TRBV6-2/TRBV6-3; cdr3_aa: CASSAQTGWNTGELFF; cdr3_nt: TGTGCCAGCAGTGCTCAGACAGGTTGGAACACCGGGGAGCTGTTTTTT
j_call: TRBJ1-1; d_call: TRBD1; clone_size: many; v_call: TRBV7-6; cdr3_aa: CASSSLQGGGEAFF; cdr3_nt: TGTGCCAGCAGCTCCTTACAGGGGGGGGGAGAAGCTTTCTTT
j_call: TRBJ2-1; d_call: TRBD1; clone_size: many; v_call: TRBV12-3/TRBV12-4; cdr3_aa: CASSQPRTGSDEQFF; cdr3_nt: TGTGCCAGCAGTCAACCCCGGACAGGGAGCGATGAGCAGTTCTTC
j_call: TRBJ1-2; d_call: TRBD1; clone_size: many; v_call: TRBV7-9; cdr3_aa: CASSPWTGPSPVYGYTF; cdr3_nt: TGTGCCAGCAGCCCGTGGACAGGGCCCAGTCCTGTTTATGGCTACACCTTC
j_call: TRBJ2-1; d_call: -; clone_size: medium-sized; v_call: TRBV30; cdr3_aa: CAWRSYNEQFF; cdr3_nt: TGTGCCTGGAGGTCCTACAATGAGCAGTTCTTC
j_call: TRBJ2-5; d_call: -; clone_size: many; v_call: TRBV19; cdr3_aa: CASKIGSEETQYF; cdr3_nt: TGTGCCAGTAAGATCGGGTCGGAAGAGACCCAGTACTTC
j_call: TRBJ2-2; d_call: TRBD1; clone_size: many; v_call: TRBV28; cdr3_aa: CASSLTGTNTGELFF; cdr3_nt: TGTGCCAGCAGCCTGACAGGGACGAACACCGGGGAGCTGTTTTTT
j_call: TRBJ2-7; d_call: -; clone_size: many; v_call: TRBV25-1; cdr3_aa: CASSGGFYEQYF; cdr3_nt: TGTGCCAGCAGTGGCGGGTTCTACGAGCAGTACTTC
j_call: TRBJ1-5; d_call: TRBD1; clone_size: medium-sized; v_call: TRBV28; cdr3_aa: CASTPRGRGLGQPQHF; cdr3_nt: TGTGCCAGCACCCCTAGGGGCAGGGGGCTTGGGCAGCCCCAGCATTTT
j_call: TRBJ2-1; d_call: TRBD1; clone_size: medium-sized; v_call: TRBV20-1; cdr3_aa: CSAPGQGSNEQFF; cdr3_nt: TGCAGTGCTCCCGGACAGGGGAGCAATGAGCAGTTCTTC
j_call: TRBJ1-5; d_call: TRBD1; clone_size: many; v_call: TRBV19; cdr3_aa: CASSIGQGNQPQHF; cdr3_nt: TGTGCCAGTAGTATTGGACAGGGCAATCAGCCCCAGCATTTT
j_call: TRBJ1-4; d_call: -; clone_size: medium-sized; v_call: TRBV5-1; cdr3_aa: CASSTGQPGSEKLFF; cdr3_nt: TGCGCCAGCAGCACCGGACAGCCCGGTAGCGAAAAACTGTTTTTT
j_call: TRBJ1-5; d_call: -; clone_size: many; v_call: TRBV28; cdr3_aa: CASKGEGAGSNQPQHF; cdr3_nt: TGTGCCAGCAAGGGGGAGGGCGCTGGTAGCAATCAGCCCCAGCATTTT
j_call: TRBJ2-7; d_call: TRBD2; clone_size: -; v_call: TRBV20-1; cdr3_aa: CSARLPGGRTSGRATYEQYF; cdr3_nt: TGCAGTGCTAGACTCCCCGGGGGCAGGACTAGCGGGAGGGCTACCTACGAGCAGTACTTC
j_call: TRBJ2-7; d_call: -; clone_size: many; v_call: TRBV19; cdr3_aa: CASSIEDNYEQYF; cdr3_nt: TGTGCCAGTAGTATAGAGGACAACTACGAGCAGTACTTC
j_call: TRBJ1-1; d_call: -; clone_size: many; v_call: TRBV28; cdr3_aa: CASSLNGRAVNTEAFF; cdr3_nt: TGTGCCAGCAGTTTAAATGGTAGGGCCGTGAACACTGAAGCTTTCTTT
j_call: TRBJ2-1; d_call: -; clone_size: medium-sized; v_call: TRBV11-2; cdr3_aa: CASSLLNREGEQFF; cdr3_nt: TGTGCCAGCAGCCTCCTTAACAGGGAAGGGGAGCAGTTCTTC
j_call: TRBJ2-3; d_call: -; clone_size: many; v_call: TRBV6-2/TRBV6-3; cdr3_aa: CASSTGVGPADTQYF; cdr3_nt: TGTGCCAGCAGTACCGGGGTGGGGCCCGCAGATACGCAGTATTTT
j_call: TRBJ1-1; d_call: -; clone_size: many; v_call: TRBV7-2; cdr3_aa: CASSYQGLAEAFF; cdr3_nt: TGTGCCAGCAGCTATCAGGGACTGGCTGAAGCTTTCTTT
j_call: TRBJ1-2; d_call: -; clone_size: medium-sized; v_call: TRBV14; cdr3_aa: CASSHGRRDGYTF; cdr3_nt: TGTGCCAGCAGCCACGGGCGGAGGGATGGCTACACCTTC
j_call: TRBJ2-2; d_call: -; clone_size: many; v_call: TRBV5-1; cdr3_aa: CACRSPNTGELFF; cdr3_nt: TGCGCCTGTCGTTCCCCGAACACCGGGGAGCTGTTTTTT
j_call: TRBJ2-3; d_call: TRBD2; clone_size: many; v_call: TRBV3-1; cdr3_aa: CASSPQLAANTDTQYF; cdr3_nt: TGTGCCAGCAGCCCCCAACTAGCGGCGAACACAGATACGCAGTATTTT
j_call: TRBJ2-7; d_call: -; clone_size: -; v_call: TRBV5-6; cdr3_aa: CASSLERTYEQYF; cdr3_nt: TGTGCCAGCAGCCTGGAGAGGACCTACGAGCAGTACTTC
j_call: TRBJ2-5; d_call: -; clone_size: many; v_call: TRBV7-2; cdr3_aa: CASSNPPIIRAVDF; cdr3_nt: TGTGCCAGCAGTAACCCCCCAATTATCAGGGCGGTAGACTTC
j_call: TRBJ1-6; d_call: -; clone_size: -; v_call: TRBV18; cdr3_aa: CASSPRQEMGDNSPLHF; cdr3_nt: TGTGCCAGCTCACCCCGACAGGAAATGGGCGATAATTCACCCCTCCACTTT
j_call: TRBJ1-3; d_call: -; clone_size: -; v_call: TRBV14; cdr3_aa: CASSQPGRGNTIYF; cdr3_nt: TGTGCCAGCAGCCAACCGGGACGTGGAAACACCATATATTTT
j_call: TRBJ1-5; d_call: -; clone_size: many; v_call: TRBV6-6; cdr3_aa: CASSFEEVQPQHF; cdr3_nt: TGTGCCAGCAGCTTCGAGGAGGTTCAGCCCCAGCATTTT
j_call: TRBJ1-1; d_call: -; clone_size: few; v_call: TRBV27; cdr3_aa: CASSLGTEAFF; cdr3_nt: TGTGCCAGCAGTTTGGGTACTGAAGCTTTCTTT
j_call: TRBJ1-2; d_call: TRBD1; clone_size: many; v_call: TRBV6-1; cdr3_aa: CASIRGYTNYGYTF; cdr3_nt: TGTGCCAGCATCAGGGGGTATACTAACTATGGCTACACCTTC
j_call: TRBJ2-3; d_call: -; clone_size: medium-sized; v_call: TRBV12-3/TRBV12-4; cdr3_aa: CASRLAPDTQYF; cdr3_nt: TGTGCCAGCAGACTAGCCCCAGATACGCAGTATTTT
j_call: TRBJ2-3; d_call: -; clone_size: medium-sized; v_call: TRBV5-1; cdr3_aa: CASSLTKNTQYF; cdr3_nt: TGCGCCAGCAGCTTGACTAAAAATACGCAGTATTTT
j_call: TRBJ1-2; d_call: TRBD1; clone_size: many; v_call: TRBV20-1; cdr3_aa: CSARDVTGKGSGGYTF; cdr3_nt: TGCAGTGCTAGAGATGTGACAGGGAAGGGCAGCGGTGGCTACACCTTC
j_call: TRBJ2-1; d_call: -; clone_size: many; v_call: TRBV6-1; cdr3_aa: CASRILGVEQFF; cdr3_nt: TGTGCCAGCAGGATCCTGGGAGTGGAGCAGTTCTTC
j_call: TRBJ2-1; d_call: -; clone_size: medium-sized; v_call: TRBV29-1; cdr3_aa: CSVSGGQSYNEQFF; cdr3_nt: TGCAGCGTTTCAGGCGGCCAGAGTTACAATGAGCAGTTCTTC
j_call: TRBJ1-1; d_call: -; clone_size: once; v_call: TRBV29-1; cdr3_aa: CSVEVQGTTEAFF; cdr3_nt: TGCAGCGTTGAAGTCCAGGGGACCACTGAAGCTTTCTTT
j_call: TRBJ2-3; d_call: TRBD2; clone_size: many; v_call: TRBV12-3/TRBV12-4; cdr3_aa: CASSFGTSGFSTDTQYF; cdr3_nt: TGTGCCAGCAGTTTCGGGACTAGCGGTTTTAGCACAGATACGCAGTATTTT
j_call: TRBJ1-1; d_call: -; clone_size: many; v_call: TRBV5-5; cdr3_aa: CASSLGVTEAFF; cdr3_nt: TGTGCCAGCAGCTTGGGTGTCACTGAAGCTTTCTTT
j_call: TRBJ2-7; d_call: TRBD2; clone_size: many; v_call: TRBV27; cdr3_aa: CASSWTSQYEQYF; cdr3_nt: TGTGCCAGCAGTTGGACTAGTCAGTACGAGCAGTACTTC
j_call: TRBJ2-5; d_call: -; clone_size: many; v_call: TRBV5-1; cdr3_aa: CASSREGGQETQYF; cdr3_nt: TGCGCCAGCAGCCGTGAAGGGGGCCAAGAGACCCAGTACTTC
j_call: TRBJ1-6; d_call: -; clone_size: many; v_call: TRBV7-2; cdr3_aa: CASSFTGFASPLHF; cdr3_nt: TGTGCCAGCAGCTTTACAGGGTTTGCCTCACCCCTCCACTTT
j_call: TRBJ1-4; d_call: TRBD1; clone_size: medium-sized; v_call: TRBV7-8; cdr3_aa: CASRTKGDRGNEKLFF; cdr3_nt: TGTGCCAGCAGGACTAAAGGGGACAGGGGTAATGAAAAACTGTTTTTT
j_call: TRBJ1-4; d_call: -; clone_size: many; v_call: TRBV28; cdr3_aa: CASRLWGVNEKLFF; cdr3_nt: TGTGCCAGCAGGCTCTGGGGCGTTAATGAAAAACTGTTTTTT
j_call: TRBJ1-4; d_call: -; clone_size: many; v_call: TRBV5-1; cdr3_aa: CASSRGESTNEKLFF; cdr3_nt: TGCGCCAGCAGCCGAGGGGAATCAACTAATGAAAAACTGTTTTTT
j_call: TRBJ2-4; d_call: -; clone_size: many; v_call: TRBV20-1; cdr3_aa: CSASWGIGWGDKNIQYF; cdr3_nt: TGCAGTGCTAGCTGGGGAATCGGCTGGGGAGACAAAAACATTCAGTACTTC
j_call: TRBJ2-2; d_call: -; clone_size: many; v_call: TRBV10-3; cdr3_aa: CAISLGVGNTGELFF; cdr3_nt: TGTGCCATCAGTCTAGGTGTAGGGAACACCGGGGAGCTGTTTTTT
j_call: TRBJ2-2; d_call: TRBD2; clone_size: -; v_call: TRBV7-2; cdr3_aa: CASSISGSIVTGELFF; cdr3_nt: TGTGCCAGCAGCATTAGCGGGAGCATTGTCACCGGGGAGCTGTTTTTT